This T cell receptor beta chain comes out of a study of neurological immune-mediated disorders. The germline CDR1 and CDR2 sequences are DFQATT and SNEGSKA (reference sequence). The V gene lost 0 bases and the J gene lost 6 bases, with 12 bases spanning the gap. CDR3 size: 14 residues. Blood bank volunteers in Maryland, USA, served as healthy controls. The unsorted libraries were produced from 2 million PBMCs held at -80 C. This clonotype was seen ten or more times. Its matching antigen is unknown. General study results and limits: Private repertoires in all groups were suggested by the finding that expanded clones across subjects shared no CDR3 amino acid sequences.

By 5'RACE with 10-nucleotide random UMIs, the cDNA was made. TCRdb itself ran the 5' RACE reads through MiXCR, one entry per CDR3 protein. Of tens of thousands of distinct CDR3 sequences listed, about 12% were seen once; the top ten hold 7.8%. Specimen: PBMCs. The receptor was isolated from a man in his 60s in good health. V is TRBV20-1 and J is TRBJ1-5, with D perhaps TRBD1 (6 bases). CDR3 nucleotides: TGCAGTGCTAGAGATCCACAGGGAAGTCAGCCCCAGCATTTT. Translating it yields CSARDPQGSQPQHF.